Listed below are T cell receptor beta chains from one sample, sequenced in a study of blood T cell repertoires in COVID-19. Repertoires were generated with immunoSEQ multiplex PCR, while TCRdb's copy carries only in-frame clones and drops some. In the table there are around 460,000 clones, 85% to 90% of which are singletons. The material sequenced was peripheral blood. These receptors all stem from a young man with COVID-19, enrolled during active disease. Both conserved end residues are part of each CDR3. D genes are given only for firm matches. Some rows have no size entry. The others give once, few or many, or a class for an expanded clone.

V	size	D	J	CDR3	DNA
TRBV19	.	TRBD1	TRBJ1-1	CASSIRGVNTEAFF	TGTGCCAGTAGTATCAGGGGGGTGAACACTGAAGCTTTCTTT
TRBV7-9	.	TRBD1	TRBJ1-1	CASSPRDGQGTTEAFF	TGTGCCAGCAGCCCGCGCGATGGACAGGGGACGACTGAAGCTTTCTTT
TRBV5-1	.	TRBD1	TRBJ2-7	CASNPGTVSYEQYF	TGCGCCAGCAACCCCGGGACAGTCTCCTACGAGCAGTACTTC
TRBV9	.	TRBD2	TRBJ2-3	CASSMGLAYTDTQYF	TGTGCCAGCAGCATGGGACTAGCATATACAGATACGCAGTATTTT
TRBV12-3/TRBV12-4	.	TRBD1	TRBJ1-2	CASSQGQIYGYTF	TGTGCCAGCAGTCAGGGACAGATCTATGGCTACACCTTC
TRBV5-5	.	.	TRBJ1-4	CASSLASHREEKLFF	TGTGCCAGCAGCTTGGCCTCCCACAGGGAGGAAAAACTGTTTTTT
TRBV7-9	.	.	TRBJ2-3	CASSLVLGDTDTQYF	TGTGCCAGCAGCTTAGTGTTGGGAGACACAGATACGCAGTATTTT
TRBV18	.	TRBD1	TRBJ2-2	CASSPETGETGELFF	TGTGCCAGCTCACCAGAGACAGGGGAAACCGGGGAGCTGTTTTTT
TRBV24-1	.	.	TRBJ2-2	CATSVSHDGTGELFF	TGTGCCACCAGTGTGTCACATGATGGCACCGGGGAGCTGTTTTTT
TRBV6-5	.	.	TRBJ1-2	CASSYNTGYGYTF	TGTGCCAGCAGTTACAATACCGGCTATGGCTACACCTTC
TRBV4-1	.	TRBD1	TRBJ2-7	CASSQEAGQGAYEQYF	TGCGCCAGCAGCCAAGAGGCGGGACAGGGGGCCTACGAGCAGTACTTC
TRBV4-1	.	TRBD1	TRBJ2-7	CASSPDRGRGYEQYF	TGCGCCAGCAGCCCGGACAGGGGGCGCGGGTACGAGCAGTACTTC
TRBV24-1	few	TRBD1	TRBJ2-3	CATSDSRQGMDTDTQYF	TGTGCCACCAGTGATTCCCGACAGGGGATGGACACAGATACGCAGTATTTT
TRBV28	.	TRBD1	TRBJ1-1	CASTPDRGVGTEAFF	TGTGCCAGCACCCCGGACAGGGGAGTTGGCACTGAAGCTTTCTTT
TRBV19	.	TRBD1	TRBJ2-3	CASSGYTGTGRDTQYF	TGTGCCAGTAGTGGGTACACCGGGACAGGGAGAGATACGCAGTATTTT
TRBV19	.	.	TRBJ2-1	CASSIRELNNEQFF	TGTGCCAGTAGTATCCGGGAATTGAACAATGAGCAGTTCTTC
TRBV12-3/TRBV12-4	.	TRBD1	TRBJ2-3	CASSYTGVDTQYF	TGTGCCAGCAGTTACACAGGGGTTGATACGCAGTATTTT
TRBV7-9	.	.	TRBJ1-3	CASSVSSGNTIYF	TGTGCCAGCAGCGTATCGTCTGGAAACACCATATATTTT
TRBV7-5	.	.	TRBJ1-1	CVRSNQSREDTEAFF	TGTGTCAGAAGCAACCAATCCAGGGAGGACACTGAAGCTTTCTTT
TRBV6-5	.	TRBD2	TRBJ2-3	CASRLAGGTDTQYF	TGTGCCAGCAGGTTAGCGGGGGGCACAGATACGCAGTATTTT
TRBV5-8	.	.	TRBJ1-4	CASSSQVVNEKLFF	TGTGCCAGCAGCTCTCAGGTGGTTAATGAAAAACTGTTTTTT
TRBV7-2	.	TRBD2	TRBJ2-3	CASSLVTSGSATDTQYF	TGTGCCAGCAGCTTAGTGACCAGCGGGAGCGCGACAGATACGCAGTATTTT
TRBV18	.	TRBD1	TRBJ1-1	CASSEMDRATNTEAFF	TGTGCCAGCTCAGAGATGGACAGGGCGACGAACACTGAAGCTTTCTTT
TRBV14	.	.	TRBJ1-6	CASRGTYNSPLHF	TGTGCCAGCAGGGGCACCTATAATTCACCCCTCCACTTT
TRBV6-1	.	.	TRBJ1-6	CASSESDSPLHF	TGTGCCAGCAGTGAATCCGATTCACCCCTCCACTTT